This entry concerns a single T cell receptor beta chain. Its matching antigen is unknown. Germline V gene lookup returns CDR1 LNHDA and CDR2 SQIVND (reference sequence). This CDR3 spans 16 amino acids. Trimming cost V 1 base and J 3 bases; bases outside gene matches: 5. The data were produced by immunoSEQ multiplex PCR, yet TCRdb's version contains in-frame clones alone and is incomplete. The repertoire has 350,000 to 400,000 clones, approximately 86% of them found once; the top ten carry 3.5%. This entry belongs to a study of Ad26.COV2.S vaccination and SARS-CoV-2 variants. Turning to the study itself: By the intramuscular route, Ad26.COV2.S was given once, or twice 56 days apart.

Specified treatment: roughly 20 received Ad26.COV2.S at low or high dose, single or two shots; about 5 received placebo; per-sample allocation not given. All samples were drawn on day 63, counting from the first vaccine or placebo injection. Vaccination employed an Ad26 vector expressing the Wuhan-strain SARS-CoV-2 spike. Whole-study findings and limits: After vaccination, substantial breadth of spike-specific CD8+ and CD4+ responses was reported. The analyses of TCR breadth and depth may have understated the size of total T cell responses.

The clonotype comes from a person between 18 and 65 years old who received the Ad26.COV2.S COVID-19 vaccine or a placebo. Sequencing used peripheral blood, obtained in a trial of Ad26.COV2.S vaccine versus placebo. The chain carries TRBV19 and TRBJ2-7; the match to TRBD2 covers 11 bases. CDR3 region: CASSIGPTSGGYEQYF. The CDR3 DNA reads TGTGCCAGTAGTATAGGCCCTACTAGCGGGGGCTACGAGCAGTACTTC.